Each of the 8 T cell receptor beta chains below was sequenced from the same sample in a study of cytomegalovirus exposure and HLA in healthy donors. Amplification used 60 Vbeta primers and 13 Jbeta primers. Assay: immunoSEQ multiplex PCR; the TCRdb copy retains only in-frame clones and omits some. This sample has fewer than 200,000 clones, with around 80% found just once. The sequenced material came from PBMCs. The origin of the receptors is a girl aged 2 to 10 in good health and CMV-seropositive.

The DNA for the CDR3 is TGTGCCTGGAGTCACTCCAGCTGGGACAGATATGGCTACACCTTC. This translates into CAWSHSSWDRYGYTF. This chain links TRBV30 with TRBJ1-2; 7 positions agree with TRBD1. The V segment lost 2 bases and the J segment 5 bases; nucleotides outside the gene matches: 11. CDR3 length: 15 residues. CDR1 and CDR2 from the germline V gene are GTSNPN and SVGIG (reference sequence).

This sequence joins TRBV5-4 and TRBJ1-2; the D gene is possibly TRBD1 (6 bases). The CDR3 loop spans 15 amino acids. The germline V gene has CDR1 SGHNT and CDR2 YYREEE (reference sequence). Trimming removed 4 bases from V and 7 bases from J, with 20 bases in between. The CDR3 here is CASSGTDRMGIGYTF. For the CDR3, the DNA is TGTGCCAGCAGCGGAACCGACAGGATGGGGATTGGCTACACCTTC.

The chain employs TRBV10-1 and TRBJ2-2; TRBD2 matches at 9 bases. Germline V gene sequence: CDR1 WNHNN, CDR2 SYGVQD (reference sequence). The CDR3 is 15 amino acids. V was clipped by 10 bases and J by 0 bases; unmatched bases: 6. The CDR3 DNA follows: TGCGCCACCCAAGCGGGGGGAACGAACACCGGGGAGCTGTTTTTT. Translating gives CATQAGGTNTGELFF.

The chain combines TRBV2 with TRBJ2-7; 8 nucleotides match TRBD2. Germline V gene data show CDR1 as SNHLY and CDR2 as FYNNEI. The V gene end was trimmed by 2 bases and the J gene end by 3 bases; junction bases not matched to a gene: 12. CDR3 size: 17 residues. CDR3 nucleotide sequence: TGTGCCAGCAGTGAATGGGGACTAGTGATCGGCGGCTACGAGCAGTACTTC. Protein product: CASSEWGLVIGGYEQYF.

The chain uses TRBV11-2 and TRBJ1-2; 7 nucleotides agree with TRBD1. The germline gives CDR1 SGHAT, CDR2 FQNNGV. Germline trimming cut 5 bases from V and 8 bases from J; bases unmatched to any gene: 14. The CDR3 is 15 residues long. The DNA for the CDR3 is TGTGCCAGCAGCCCCCTGAAGGGGGCGAGGGGGGGCTACACCTTC. It encodes CASSPLKGARGGYTF.

The chain links TRBV5-1 to TRBJ2-3; D is uncertain. The germline CDR1 and CDR2 sequences are SGHRS and YFSETQ. V was trimmed by 0 bases and J by 8 bases, leaving 13 bases between them. This CDR3 has 14 amino acids. The CDR3 DNA is TGCGCCAGCAGCTTGGAGCCCGCAATCGGTACGCAGTATTTT. Protein sequence: CASSLEPAIGTQYF.

The table lists this clone with a count of one. The rearrangement uses TRBV27 and TRBJ2-1, with 8 bases matching TRBD2. Germline V lookup: CDR1 MNHEY, CDR2 SMNVEV (reference sequence). This CDR3 is 15 amino acids long. Trimming cost V 5 bases and J 5 bases; bases outside gene matches: 8. CDR3 sequence reads: CASSPPLSGDNEQFF. In DNA, the CDR3 is TGTGCCAGCAGTCCACCCCTTAGCGGGGACAATGAGCAGTTCTTC.

CDR3 bases: TGTGCCAGCCGGGAGCTTATAGATGAAAAACTGTTTTTT. It yields the protein CASRELIDEKLFF. The chain joins TRBV6-5 to TRBJ1-4; D uncertain. Trimming took off 8 bases at V and 6 bases at J, with 13 bases between the two ends. Germline-derived CDR1 and CDR2 are MNHEY and SVGAGI. The CDR3 covers 13 residues.